In its sample, the clone carrying this T cell receptor beta chain was seen a few times. Its matching antigen is unknown. There are 14 residues in the CDR3. CDR1 MNHNS and CDR2 SASEGT come from the germline V gene. Trimming at V came to 6 bases and at J to 4 bases, leaving 7 bases not matched to a gene. TCRdb used MiXCR to reprocess the RT-PCR reads, holding one entry per CDR3 protein. The table records 300,000 to 350,000 distinct CDR3 sequences, around 22% of them present only once. The source of the sample is a study of response to subunit inactivated influenza vaccine. Whole-study results and caveats: Authors suggested each seasonal flu vaccination may recruit only limited numbers of new T cells.

Sequencing used PBMCs from blood, obtained less than 22 months after vaccination. The J gene is TRBJ1-1, the V gene TRBV6-1; TRBD1 matches 8 bases. The TCR originated in a man between 50 and 70 years old who received an inactivated influenza vaccine. This CDR3 is CASSPDRVSTEAFF. The CDR3 region has the DNA TGTGCCAGCAGCCCGGACAGGGTGAGCACTGAAGCTTTCTTT.